Listed here is a single TCR beta chain. Its specificity is not known. The data were taken from a study of cytomegalovirus exposure and HLA in healthy donors. Findings and limits, study-wide: A later analysis reported that several of the most significant clusters appeared to be linked to common viral pathogens, among them Epstein-Barr virus.

13 Jbeta primers and 60 Vbeta primers were used for the PCR. TCRdb keeps only in-frame clones here, not all; method: immunoSEQ multiplex PCR. This sample has approximately 150,000 clones, with less than 80% found just once. The trim removed 6 bases at V and 5 bases at J, leaving 12 bases unmatched. Germline V gene sequence: CDR1 MNHNY, CDR2 SVGAGI (reference sequence). The CDR3 consists of 15 residues. What was sequenced was PBMCs. The rearrangement uses TRBV6-6 and TRBJ1-2, with 7 bases matching TRBD1. This sequence originates from a middle-aged man in good health and CMV-seronegative. The CDR3 DNA reads TGTGCCAGCAGCAGCAGGGGCAGGGGGGCTTATGGCTACACCTTC. This translates into CASSSRGRGAYGYTF.